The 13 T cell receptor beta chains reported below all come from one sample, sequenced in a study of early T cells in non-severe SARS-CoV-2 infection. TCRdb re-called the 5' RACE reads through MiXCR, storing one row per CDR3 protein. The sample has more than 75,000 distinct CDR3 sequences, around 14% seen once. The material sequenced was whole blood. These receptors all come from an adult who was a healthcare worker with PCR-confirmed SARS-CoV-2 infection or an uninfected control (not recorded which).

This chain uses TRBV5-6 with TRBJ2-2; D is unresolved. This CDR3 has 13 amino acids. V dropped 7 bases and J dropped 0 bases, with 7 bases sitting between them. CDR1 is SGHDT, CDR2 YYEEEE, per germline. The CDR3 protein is CASSLTNTGELFF. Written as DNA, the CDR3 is TGTGCCAGCTCCTTAACGAACACCGGGGAGCTGTTTTTT.

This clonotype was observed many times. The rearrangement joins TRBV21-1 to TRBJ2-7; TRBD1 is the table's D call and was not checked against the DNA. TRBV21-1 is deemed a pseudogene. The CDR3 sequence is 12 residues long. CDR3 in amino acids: CASSRDNYEQYF. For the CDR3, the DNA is TGTGCCAGCAGCCGGGACAACTACGAGCAGTACTTC.

CDR3 bases: TGTGCCTGGAGTGTTATAGACCTACAGGGTTCACCCCTCCACTTT. Protein sequence: CAWSVIDLQGSPLHF. The chain is built from TRBV30 and TRBJ1-6, with D tentatively TRBD1 (6 bases). The germline CDR1 and CDR2 sequences are GTSNPN and SVGIG (reference sequence). This CDR3 is 15 amino acids long. Trimming pared 0 bases from V and 9 bases from J, leaving 15 bases between.

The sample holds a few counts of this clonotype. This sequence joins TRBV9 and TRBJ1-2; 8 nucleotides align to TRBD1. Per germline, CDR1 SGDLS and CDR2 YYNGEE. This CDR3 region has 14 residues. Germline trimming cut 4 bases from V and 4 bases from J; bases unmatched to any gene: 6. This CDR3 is CASSISDRGYGYTF. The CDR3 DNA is TGTGCCAGCAGCATATCAGACAGGGGCTATGGCTACACCTTC.

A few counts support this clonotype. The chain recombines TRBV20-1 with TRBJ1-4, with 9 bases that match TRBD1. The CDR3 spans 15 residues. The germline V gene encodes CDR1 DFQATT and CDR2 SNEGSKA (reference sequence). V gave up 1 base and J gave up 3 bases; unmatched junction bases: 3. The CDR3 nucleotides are TGCAGTGCTAGAGGACAGGGGGGAGCTAATGAAAAACTGTTTTTT. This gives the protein CSARGQGGANEKLFF.

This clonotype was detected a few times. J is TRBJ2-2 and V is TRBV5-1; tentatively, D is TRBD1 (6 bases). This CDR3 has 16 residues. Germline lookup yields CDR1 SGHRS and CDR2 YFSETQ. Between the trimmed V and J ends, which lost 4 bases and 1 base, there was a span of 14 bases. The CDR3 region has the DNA TGCGCCAGCAGCCTAGGGGGAGTTTGGAACACCGGGGAGCTGTTTTTT. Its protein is CASSLGGVWNTGELFF.

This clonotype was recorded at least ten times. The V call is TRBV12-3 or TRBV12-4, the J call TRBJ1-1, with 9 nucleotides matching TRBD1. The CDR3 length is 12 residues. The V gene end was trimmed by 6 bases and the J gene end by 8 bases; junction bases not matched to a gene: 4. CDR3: CASRETGGEAFF. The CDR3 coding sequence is TGTGCCAGCAGGGAGACAGGGGGAGAAGCTTTCTTT.

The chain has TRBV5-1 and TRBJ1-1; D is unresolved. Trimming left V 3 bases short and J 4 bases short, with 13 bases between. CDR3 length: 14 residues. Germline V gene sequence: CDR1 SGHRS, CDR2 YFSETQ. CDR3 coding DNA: TGCGCCAGCAGCTCCTCAGGTGGGAGCACTGAAGCTTTCTTT. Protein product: CASSSSGGSTEAFF.

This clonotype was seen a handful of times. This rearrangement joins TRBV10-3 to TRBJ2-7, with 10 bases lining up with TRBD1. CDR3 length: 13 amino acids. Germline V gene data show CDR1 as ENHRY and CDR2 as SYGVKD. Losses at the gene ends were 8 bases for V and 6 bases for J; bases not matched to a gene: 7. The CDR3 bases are TGTGCCATCTCATCCGGACAGGGGGTCGAGCAGTACTTC. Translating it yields CAISSGQGVEQYF.

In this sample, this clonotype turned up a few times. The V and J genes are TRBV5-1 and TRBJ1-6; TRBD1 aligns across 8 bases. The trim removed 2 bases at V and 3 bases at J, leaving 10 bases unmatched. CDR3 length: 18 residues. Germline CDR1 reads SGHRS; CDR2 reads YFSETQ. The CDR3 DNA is TGCGCCAGCAGCTTTCAAGCAGGGGGCGTTCTCTATAATTCACCCCTCCACTTT. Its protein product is CASSFQAGGVLYNSPLHF.

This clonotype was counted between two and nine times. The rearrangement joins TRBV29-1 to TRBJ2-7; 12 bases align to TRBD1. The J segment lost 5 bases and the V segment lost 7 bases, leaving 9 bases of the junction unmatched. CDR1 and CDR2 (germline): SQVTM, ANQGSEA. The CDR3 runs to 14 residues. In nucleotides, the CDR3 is TGCAGCGCCCTTGGGGGACAGGGGGCCGACGAGCAGTACTTC. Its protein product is CSALGGQGADEQYF.

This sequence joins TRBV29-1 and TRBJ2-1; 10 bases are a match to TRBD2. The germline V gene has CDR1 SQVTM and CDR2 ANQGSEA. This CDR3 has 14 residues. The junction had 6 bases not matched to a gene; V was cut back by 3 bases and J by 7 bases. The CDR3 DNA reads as TGCAGCGTTGAGAGGGGGACTAGCGCGAATGAGCAGTTCTTC. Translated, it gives CSVERGTSANEQFF.

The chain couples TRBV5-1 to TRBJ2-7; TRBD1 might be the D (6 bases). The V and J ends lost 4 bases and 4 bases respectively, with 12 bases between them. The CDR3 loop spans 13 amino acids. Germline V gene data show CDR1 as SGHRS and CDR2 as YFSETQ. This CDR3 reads CASSGGREYEQYF. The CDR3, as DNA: TGCGCCAGCAGCGGGGGCCGGGAATACGAGCAGTACTTC.